Sequencing of this TCR beta chain was carried out in a study of response to subunit inactivated influenza vaccine. Study-wide results and caveats: That few new T cells are recruited by each seasonal influenza vaccination was the authors' suggestion.

This clonotype was observed many times. Its target is not known. Per germline, CDR1 SQVTM and CDR2 ANQGSEA. This CDR3 region has 12 residues. Trimming stripped 8 bases from V and 7 bases from J, with 17 bases between. TCRdb used MiXCR to reprocess the RT-PCR reads, holding one entry per CDR3 protein. The sample lists approximately 700,000 distinct CDR3 sequences, more than 15% occurring once. Sequenced material: PBMCs from blood, taken approximately 13 days after vaccination. This rearrangement joins TRBV29-1 to TRBJ2-5; D might be TRBD2 (6 bases). This receptor was taken from a man over 45 who received an inactivated influenza vaccine. DNA of the CDR3: TGCAGCTCGGGACCTAGCGAGGGGACCCAGTACTTC. It translates to CSSGPSEGTQYF.